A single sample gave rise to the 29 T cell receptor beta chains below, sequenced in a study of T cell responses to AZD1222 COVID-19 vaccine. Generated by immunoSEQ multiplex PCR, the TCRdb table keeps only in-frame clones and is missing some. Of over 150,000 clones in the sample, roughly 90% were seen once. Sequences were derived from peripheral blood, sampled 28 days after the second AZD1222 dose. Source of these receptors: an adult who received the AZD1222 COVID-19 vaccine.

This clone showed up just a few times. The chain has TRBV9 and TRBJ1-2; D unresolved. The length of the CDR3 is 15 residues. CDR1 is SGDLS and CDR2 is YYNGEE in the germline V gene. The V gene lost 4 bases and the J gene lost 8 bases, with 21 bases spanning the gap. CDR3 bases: TGTGCCAGCAGCCCTTATGGGGATCCTCATTACGGCTACACCTTC. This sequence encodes CASSPYGDPHYGYTF.

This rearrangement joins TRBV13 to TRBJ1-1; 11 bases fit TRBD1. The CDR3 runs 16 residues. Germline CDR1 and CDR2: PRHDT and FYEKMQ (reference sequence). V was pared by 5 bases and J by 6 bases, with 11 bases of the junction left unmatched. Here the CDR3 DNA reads TGTGCCAGCAGCCCTTTCTCCGGGACAGGGGGAGCTGAAGCTTTCTTT. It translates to CASSPFSGTGGAEAFF.

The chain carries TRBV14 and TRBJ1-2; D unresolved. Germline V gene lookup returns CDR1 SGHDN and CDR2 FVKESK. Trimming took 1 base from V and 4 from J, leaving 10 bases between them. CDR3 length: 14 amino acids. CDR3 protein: CASSQVAVGYGYTF. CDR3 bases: TGTGCCAGCAGCCAAGTGGCGGTTGGCTATGGCTACACCTTC. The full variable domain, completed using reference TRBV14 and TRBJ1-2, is EAGVTQFPSHSVIEKGQTVTLRCDPISGHDNLYWYRRVMGKEIKFLLHFVKESKQDESGMPNNRFLAERTGGTYSTLKVQPAELEDSGVYFCASSQVAVGYGYTFGSGTRLTVV.

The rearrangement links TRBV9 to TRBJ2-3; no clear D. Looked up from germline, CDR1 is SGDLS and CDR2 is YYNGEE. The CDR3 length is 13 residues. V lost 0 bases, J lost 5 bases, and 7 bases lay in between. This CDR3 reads CASSVDLGDTQYF. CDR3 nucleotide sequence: TGTGCCAGCAGCGTAGATTTGGGAGATACGCAGTATTTT.

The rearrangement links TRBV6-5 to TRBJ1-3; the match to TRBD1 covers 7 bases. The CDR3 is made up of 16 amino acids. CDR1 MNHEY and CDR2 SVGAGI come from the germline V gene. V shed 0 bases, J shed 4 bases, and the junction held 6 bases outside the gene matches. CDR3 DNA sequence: TGTGCCAGCAGTTACTCACACAGGGGAGGAGGAAACACCATATATTTT. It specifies CASSYSHRGGGNTIYF.

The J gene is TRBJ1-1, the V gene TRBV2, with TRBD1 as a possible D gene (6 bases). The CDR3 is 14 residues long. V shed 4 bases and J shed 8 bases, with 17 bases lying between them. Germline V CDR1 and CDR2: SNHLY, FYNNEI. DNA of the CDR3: TGTGCCAGCAGTGTGGTTCGACGGACAGAGGAAGCTTTCTTT. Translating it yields CASSVVRRTEEAFF.

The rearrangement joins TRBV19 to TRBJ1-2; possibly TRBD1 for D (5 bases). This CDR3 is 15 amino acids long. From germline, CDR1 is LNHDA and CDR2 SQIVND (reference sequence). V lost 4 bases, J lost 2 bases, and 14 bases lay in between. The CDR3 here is CASSSLVGGNYGYTF. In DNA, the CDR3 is TGTGCCAGTAGTAGCCTGGTCGGGGGGAACTATGGCTACACCTTC. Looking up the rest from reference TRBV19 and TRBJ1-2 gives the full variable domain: DGGITQSPKYLFRKEGQNVTLSCEQNLNHDAMYWYRQDPGQGLRLIYYSQIVNDFQKGDIAEGYSVSREKKESFPLTVTSAQKNPTAFYLCASSSLVGGNYGYTFGSGTRLTVV.

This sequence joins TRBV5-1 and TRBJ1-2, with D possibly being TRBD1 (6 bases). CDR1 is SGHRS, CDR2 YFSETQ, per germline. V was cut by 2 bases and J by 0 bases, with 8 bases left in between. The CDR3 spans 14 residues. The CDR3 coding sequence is TGCGCCAGCAGCTTCGGGGGCCCTAACTATGGCTACACCTTC. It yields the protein CASSFGGPNYGYTF.

CDR3 amino acids: CASTVYKSGYNSPLHF. The CDR3 DNA is TGTGCCAGCACAGTATACAAGAGCGGTTATAATTCACCCCTCCACTTT. The V and J genes are TRBV3-1 (or the pseudogene TRBV3-2) and TRBJ1-6; unclear D gene. There are 16 residues in the CDR3. Trimming took off 7 bases at V and 4 bases at J, with 17 bases between the two ends. The germline V gene encodes CDR1 LGHDT and CDR2 YNNKEL (reference sequence).

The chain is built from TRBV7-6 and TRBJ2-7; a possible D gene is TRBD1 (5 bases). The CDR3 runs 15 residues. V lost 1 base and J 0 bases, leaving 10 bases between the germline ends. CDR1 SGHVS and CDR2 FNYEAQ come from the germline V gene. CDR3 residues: CASSLDSGNSYEQYF. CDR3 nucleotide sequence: TGTGCCAGCAGCTTAGATTCAGGGAACTCCTACGAGCAGTACTTC.

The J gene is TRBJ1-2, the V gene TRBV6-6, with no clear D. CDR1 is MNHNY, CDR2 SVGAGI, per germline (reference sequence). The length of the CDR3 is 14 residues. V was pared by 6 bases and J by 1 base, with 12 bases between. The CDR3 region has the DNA TGTGCCAGCAGGGTCAAGGAACGTAACTATGGCTACACCTTC. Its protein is CASRVKERNYGYTF.

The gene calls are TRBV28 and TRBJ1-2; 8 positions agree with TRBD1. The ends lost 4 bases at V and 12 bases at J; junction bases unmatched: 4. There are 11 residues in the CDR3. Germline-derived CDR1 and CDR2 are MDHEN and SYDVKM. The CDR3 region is CASSSLQGDTF. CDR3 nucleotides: TGTGCCAGCAGTTCTCTACAGGGGGACACCTTC.

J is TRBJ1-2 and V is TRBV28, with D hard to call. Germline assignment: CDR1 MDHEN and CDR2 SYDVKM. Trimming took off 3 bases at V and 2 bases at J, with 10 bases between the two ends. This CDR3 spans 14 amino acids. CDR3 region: CASSFSDRNYGYTF. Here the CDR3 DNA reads TGTGCCAGCAGTTTTTCGGACCGAAACTATGGCTACACCTTC.

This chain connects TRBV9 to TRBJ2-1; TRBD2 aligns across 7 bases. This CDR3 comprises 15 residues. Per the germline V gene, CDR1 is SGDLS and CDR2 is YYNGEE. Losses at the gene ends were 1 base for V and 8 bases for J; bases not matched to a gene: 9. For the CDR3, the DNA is TGTGCCAGCAGCGTATCTGCCCCGGGGGGTGATGAGCAGTTCTTC. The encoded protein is CASSVSAPGGDEQFF.

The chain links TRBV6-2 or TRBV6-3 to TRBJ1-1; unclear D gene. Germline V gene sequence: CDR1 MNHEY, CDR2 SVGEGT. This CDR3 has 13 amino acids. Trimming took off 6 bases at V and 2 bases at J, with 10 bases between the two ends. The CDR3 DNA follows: TGTGCCAGCAGCTTCCAGGACAACACTGAAGCTTTCTTT. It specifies CASSFQDNTEAFF.

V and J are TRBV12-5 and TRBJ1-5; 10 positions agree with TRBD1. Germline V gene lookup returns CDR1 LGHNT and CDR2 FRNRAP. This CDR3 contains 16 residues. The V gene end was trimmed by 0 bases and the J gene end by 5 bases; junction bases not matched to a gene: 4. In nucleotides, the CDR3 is TGTGCTAGTGGTTTGGTACGGGGGACAGGGGATCAGCCCCAGCATTTT. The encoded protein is CASGLVRGTGDQPQHF. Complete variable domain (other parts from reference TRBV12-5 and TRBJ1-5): DARVTQTPRHKVTEMGQEVTMRCQPILGHNTVFWYRQTMMQGLELLAYFRNRAPLDDSGMPKDRFSAEMPDATLATLKIQPSEPRDSAVYFCASGLVRGTGDQPQHFGDGTRLSIL.

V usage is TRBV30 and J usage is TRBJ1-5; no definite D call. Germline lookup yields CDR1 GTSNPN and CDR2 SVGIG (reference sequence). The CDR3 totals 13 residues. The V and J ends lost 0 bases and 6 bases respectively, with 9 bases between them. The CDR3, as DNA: TGTGCCTGGAGTGTACAGCGCCCTCAGCCCCAGCATTTT. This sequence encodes CAWSVQRPQPQHF. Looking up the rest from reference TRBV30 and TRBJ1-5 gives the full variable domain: SQTIHQWPATLVQPVGSPLSLECTVEGTSNPNLYWYRQAAGRGLQLLFYSVGIGQISSEVPQNLSASRPQDRQFILSSKKLLLSDSGFYLCAWSVQRPQPQHFGDGTRLSIL.

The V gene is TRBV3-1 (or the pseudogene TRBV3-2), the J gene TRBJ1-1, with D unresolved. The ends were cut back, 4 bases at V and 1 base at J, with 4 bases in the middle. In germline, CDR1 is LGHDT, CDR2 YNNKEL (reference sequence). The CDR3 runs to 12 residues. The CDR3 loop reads CASSPWNTEAFF. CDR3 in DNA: TGTGCCAGCAGCCCTTGGAACACTGAAGCTTTCTTT.

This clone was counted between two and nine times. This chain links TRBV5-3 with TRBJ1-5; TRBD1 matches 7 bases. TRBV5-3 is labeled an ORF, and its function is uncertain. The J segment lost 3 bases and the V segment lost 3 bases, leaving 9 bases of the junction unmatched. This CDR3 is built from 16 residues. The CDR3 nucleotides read TGTGCCAGAAGCTGTAAACCGGGACAGATCAATCAGCCCCAGCATTTT. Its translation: CARSCKPGQINQPQHF.

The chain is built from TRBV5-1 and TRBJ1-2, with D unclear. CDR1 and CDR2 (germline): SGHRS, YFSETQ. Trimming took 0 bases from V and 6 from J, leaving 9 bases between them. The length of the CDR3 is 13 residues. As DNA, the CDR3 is TGCGCCAGCAGCTTGGACAGCCTAAATGGCTACACCTTC. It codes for CASSLDSLNGYTF.

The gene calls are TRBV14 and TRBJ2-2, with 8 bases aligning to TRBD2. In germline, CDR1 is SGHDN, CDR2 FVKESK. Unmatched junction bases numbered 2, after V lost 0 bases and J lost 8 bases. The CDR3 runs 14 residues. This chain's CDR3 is CASSQEAGVGELFF. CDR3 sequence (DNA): TGTGCCAGCAGCCAAGAAGCGGGGGTAGGGGAGCTGTTTTTT.

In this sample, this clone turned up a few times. CDR3 loop: CAWNQGGETQYF. The CDR3 bases are TGTGCCTGGAATCAGGGAGGGGAGACCCAGTACTTC. The V call is TRBV30, the J call TRBJ2-5; 7 bases are a match to TRBD2. J lost 5 bases, V lost 4 bases, and 4 bases had no gene match. Per the germline V gene, CDR1 is GTSNPN and CDR2 is SVGIG (reference sequence). The CDR3 spans 12 residues. The whole variable domain, filled in from reference TRBV30 and TRBJ2-5, reads SQTIHQWPATLVQPVGSPLSLECTVEGTSNPNLYWYRQAAGRGLQLLFYSVGIGQISSEVPQNLSASRPQDRQFILSSKKLLLSDSGFYLCAWNQGGETQYFGPGTRLLVL.

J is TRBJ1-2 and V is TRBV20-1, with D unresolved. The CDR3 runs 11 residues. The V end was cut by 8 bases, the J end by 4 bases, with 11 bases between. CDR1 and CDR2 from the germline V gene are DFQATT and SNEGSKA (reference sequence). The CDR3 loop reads CSTPLGYGYTF. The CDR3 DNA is TGCAGTACTCCCCTAGGCTATGGCTACACCTTC.

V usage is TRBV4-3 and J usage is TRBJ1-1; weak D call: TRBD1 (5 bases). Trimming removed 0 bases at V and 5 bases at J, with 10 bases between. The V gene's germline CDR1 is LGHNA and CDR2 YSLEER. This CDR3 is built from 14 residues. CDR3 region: CASSQEGAGTEAFF. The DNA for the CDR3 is TGCGCCAGCAGCCAAGAAGGGGCCGGGACTGAAGCTTTCTTT.

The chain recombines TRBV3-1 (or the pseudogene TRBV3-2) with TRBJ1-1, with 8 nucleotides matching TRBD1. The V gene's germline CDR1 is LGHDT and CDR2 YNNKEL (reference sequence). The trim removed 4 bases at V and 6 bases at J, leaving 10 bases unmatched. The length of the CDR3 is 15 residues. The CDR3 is CASSRMTGTGAEAFF. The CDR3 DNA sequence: TGTGCCAGCAGCCGAATGACAGGGACAGGCGCTGAAGCTTTCTTT.

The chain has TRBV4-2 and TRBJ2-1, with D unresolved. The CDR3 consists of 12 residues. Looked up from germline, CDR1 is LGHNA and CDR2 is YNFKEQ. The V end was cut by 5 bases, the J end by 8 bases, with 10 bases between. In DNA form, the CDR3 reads TGTGCCAGCAGCGGGTCCGGCGATGAGCAGTTCTTC. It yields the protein CASSGSGDEQFF.

CDR3 loop: CASSLAGQGVSEQYF. The DNA of the CDR3 is TGTGCCAGCAGCTTAGCGGGACAGGGGGTATCCGAGCAGTACTTC. The rearrangement joins TRBV7-8 to TRBJ2-7; 11 bases align to TRBD1. The trim removed 0 bases at V and 6 bases at J, leaving 4 bases unmatched. Germline V gene sequence: CDR1 SGHVS, CDR2 FQNEAQ. This CDR3 comprises 15 residues.

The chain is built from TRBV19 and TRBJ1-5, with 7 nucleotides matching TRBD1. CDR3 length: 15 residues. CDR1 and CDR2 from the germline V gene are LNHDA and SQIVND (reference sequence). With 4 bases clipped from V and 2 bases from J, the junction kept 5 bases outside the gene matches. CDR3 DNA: TGTGCCAGTAGTAACAGGGGCAGGGGCAATCAGCCCCAGCATTTT. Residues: CASSNRGRGNQPQHF.

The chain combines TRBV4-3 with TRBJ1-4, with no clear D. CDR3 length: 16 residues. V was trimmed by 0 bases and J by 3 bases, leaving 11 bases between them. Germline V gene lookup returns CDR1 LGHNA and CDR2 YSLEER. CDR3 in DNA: TGCGCCAGCAGCCAAGAATGGGCCCTAGCTAATGAAAAACTGTTTTTT. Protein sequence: CASSQEWALANEKLFF.